The rows below give T cell receptor beta chains drawn from one sample of a study of blood T cell repertoires in COVID-19. The repertoire was sequenced with immunoSEQ multiplex PCR; TCRdb's copy has only in-frame clones and lacks some. Seen here are 73,000 or so clones, more than 85% observed once, and the top ten hold less than 15%. Sequenced: peripheral blood. All receptors derive from a human donor with active COVID-19. The donor label of this sample is uncertain. CDR3s include the opening cysteine and the closing phenylalanine or tryptophan. A D gene is named only where the DNA matches it firmly. Size values are once, few and many counts, or a class for expanded clones, and some rows have none.

CDR3 protein | CDR3 DNA | J gene | V gene | D gene | clone size
CASVRTAHNEQFF | TGTGCCAGCGTCAGGACAGCCCACAATGAGCAGTTCTTC | TRBJ2-1 | TRBV28 | NA | NA
CASSEAASSAKNIQYF | TGTGCCAGCAGTGAAGCGGCCTCTTCGGCCAAAAACATTCAGTACTTC | TRBJ2-4 | TRBV6-1 | NA | NA
CASSQDRGQGTSEQYF | TGTGCCAGCAGCCAAGATCGGGGACAGGGGACCTCCGAGCAGTACTTC | TRBJ2-7 | TRBV3-1/TRBV3-2 | TRBD1 | few
CATWDRGRGDEQFF | TGTGCCACGTGGGACAGGGGTAGGGGGGATGAGCAGTTCTTC | TRBJ2-1 | TRBV10-3 | TRBD1 | NA
CASRLTGMTEAFF | TGTGCCAGCAGGCTGACAGGGATGACTGAAGCTTTCTTT | TRBJ1-1 | TRBV12-3/TRBV12-4 | TRBD1 | once
CASSPVAGGDTGELFF | TGTGCCAGCAGCCCGGTAGCGGGAGGAGACACCGGGGAGCTGTTTTTT | TRBJ2-2 | TRBV11-2 | TRBD2 | NA
CASSLVGSNTEAFF | TGTGCCAGCAGCTTGGTGGGGAGTAACACTGAAGCTTTCTTT | TRBJ1-1 | TRBV5-4 | NA | once
CSVDSRSPYNEQFF | TGCAGCGTCGACTCTAGGTCTCCCTACAATGAGCAGTTCTTC | TRBJ2-1 | TRBV29-1 | NA | NA
CASSFGTHLYEQYF | TGTGCCAGCAGTTTCGGGACACATCTTTACGAGCAGTACTTC | TRBJ2-7 | TRBV28 | NA | NA
CASSLGGLAKNIQYF | TGTGCCAGCAGTTTGGGAGGGTTAGCCAAAAACATTCAGTACTTC | TRBJ2-4 | TRBV27 | TRBD2 | NA
CASSLGVAGGLDTQYF | TGTGCCAGCAGCTTAGGAGTAGCGGGAGGATTGGATACGCAGTATTTT | TRBJ2-3 | TRBV7-6 | TRBD2 | NA
CASSPMTRDEQYF | TGCGCCAGCAGCCCGATGACTAGGGACGAGCAGTACTTC | TRBJ2-7 | TRBV5-1 | NA | NA
CASSAGTDSYNEQFF | TGCGCCAGCAGTGCTGGGACAGACTCCTACAATGAGCAGTTCTTC | TRBJ2-1 | TRBV4-3 | TRBD1 | NA
CASSSGQGIHGYTF | TGTGCCAGCAGCTCCGGACAGGGGATACATGGCTACACCTTC | TRBJ1-2 | TRBV7-9 | TRBD1 | NA
CASSPVGAYEQYF | TGTGCCAGCTCACCGGTCGGGGCCTACGAGCAGTACTTC | TRBJ2-7 | TRBV18 | NA | NA
CASSFRGSGRAYTDTQYF | TGTGCCAGCAGCTTTAGGGGGAGCGGGAGGGCCTACACAGATACGCAGTATTTT | TRBJ2-3 | TRBV5-6 | TRBD2 | NA
CASSYAGDYGYTF | TGTGCCAGCAGTTACGCAGGGGACTATGGCTACACCTTC | TRBJ1-2 | TRBV6-2/TRBV6-3 | NA | NA
CASSLRSGMFNTEAFF | TGTGCCAGCAGTTTAAGATCCGGGATGTTTAACACTGAAGCTTTCTTT | TRBJ1-1 | TRBV28 | NA | NA
CATSDLGLAGGDTQYF | TGTGCCACCAGTGATTTGGGGCTAGCGGGAGGAGATACGCAGTATTTT | TRBJ2-3 | TRBV24-1 | TRBD2 | once
CASSRTAPGDRNNQPQHF | TGTGCCAGCAGCCGCACCGCGCCCGGGGACAGAAACAATCAGCCCCAGCATTTT | TRBJ1-5 | TRBV3-1/TRBV3-2 | TRBD1 | NA
CASSYPGQGSETQYF | TGTGCCAGCAGTTACCCGGGACAGGGGTCCGAGACCCAGTACTTC | TRBJ2-5 | TRBV28 | TRBD1 | NA
CASSPTGTGYDYTF | TGTGCCAGCAGTCCCACCGGGACAGGGTATGACTACACCTTC | TRBJ1-2 | TRBV28 | TRBD1 | NA
CASIGQGLDTQYF | TGTGCCAGTATTGGACAGGGCCTAGATACGCAGTATTTT | TRBJ2-3 | TRBV19 | TRBD1 | NA
CASTEGLFTDTQYF | TGTGCCAGCACCGAGGGACTGTTCACAGATACGCAGTATTTT | TRBJ2-3 | TRBV9 | NA | NA
CASREYNEQFF | TGTGCCAGCAGGGAGTACAATGAGCAGTTCTTC | TRBJ2-1 | TRBV6-5 | NA | NA
CASSLPAGLTDTQYF | TGTGCCAGCAGTTTACCAGCGGGCCTCACAGATACGCAGTATTTT | TRBJ2-3 | TRBV28 | NA | NA